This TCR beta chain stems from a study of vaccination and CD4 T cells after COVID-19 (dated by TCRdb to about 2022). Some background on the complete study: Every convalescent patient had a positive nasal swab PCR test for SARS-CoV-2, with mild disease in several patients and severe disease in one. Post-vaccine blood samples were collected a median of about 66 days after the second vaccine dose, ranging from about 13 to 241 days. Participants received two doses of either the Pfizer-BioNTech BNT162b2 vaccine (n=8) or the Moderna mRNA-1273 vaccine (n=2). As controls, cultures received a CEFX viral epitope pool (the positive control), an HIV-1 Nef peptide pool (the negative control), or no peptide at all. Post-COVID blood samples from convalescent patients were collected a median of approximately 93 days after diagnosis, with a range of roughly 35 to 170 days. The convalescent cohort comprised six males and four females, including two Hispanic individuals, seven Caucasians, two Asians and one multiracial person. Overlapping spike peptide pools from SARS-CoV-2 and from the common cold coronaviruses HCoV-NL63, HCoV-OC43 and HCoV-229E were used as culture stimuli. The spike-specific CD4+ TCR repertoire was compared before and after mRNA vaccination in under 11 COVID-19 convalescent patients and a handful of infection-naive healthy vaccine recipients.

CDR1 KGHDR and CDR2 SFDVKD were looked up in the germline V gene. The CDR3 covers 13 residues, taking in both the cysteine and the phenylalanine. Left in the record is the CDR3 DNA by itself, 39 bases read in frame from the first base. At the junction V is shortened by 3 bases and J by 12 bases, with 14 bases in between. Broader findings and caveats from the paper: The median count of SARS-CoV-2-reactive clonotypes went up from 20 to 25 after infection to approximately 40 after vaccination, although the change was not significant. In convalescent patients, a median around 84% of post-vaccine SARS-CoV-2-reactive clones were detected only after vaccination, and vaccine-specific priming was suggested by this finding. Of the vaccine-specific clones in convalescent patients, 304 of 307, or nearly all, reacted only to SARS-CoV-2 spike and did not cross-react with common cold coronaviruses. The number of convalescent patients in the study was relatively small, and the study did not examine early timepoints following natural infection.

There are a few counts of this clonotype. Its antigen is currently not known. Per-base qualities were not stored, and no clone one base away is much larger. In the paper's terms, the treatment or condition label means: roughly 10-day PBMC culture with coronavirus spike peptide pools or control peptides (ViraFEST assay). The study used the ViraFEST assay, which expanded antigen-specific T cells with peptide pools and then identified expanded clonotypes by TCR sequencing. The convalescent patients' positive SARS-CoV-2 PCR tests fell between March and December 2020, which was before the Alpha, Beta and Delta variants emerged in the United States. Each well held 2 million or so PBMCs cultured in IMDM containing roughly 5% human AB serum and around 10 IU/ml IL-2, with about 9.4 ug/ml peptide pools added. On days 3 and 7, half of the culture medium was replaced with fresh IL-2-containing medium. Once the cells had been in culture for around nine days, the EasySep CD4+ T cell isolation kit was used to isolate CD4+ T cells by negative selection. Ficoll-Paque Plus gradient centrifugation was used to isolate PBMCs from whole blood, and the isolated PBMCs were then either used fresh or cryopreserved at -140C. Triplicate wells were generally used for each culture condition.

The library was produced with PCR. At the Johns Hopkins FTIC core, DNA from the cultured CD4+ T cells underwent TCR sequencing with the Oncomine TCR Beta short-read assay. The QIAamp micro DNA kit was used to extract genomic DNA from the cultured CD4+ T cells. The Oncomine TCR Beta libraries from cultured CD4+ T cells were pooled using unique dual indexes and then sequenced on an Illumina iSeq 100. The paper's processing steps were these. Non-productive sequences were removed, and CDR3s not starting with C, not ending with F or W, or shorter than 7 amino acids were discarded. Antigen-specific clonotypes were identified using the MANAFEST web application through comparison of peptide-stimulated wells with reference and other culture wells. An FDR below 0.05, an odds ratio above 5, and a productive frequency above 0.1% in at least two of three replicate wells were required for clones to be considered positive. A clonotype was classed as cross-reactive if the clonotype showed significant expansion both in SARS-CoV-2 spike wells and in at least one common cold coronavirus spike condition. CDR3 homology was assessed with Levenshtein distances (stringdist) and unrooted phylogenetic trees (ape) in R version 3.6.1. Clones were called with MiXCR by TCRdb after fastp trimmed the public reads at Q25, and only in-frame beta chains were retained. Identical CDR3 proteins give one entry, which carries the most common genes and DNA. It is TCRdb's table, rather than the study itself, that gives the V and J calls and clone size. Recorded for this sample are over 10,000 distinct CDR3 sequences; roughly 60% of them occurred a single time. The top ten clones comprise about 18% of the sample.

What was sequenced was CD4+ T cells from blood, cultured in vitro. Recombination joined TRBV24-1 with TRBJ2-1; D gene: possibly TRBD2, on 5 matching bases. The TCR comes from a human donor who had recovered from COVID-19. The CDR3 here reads CATSDTDRETQFF. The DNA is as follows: TGTGCCACCAGTGATACCGATAGGGAGACGCAGTTCTTC.